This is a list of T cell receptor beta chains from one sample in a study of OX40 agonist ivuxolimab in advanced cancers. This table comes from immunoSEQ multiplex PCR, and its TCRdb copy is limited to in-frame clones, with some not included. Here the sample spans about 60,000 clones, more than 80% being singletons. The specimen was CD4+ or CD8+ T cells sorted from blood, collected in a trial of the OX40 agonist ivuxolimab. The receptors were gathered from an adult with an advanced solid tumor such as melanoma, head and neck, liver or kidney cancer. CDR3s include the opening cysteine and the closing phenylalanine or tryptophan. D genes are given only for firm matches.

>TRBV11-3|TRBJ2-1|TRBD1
CASSKTGQEPSNEQFF
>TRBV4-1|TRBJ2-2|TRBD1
CASSQAGTGDTGELFF
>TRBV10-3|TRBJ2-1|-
CAISPANSYNEQFF
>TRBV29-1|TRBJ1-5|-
CSVMDRDQPQHF
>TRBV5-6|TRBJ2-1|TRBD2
CASSQLSGGLFYNEQFF
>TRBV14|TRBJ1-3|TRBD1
CASSHFDPGQTQDTIYF
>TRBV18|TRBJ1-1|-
CASSLDTNTEAFF
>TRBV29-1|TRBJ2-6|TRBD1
CSVDLDRDGTNVLTF
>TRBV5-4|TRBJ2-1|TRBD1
CASSFFQGANNEQFF
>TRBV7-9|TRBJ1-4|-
CASSFVQLNEKLFF
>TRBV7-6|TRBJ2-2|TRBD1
CASSLGTGGVGELFF
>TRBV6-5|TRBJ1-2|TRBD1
CASSKEQGWYGYTF
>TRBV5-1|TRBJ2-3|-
CASSPLRDTDTQYF
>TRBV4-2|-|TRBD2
CASSQEQSGSFPYEQYF
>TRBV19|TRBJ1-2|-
CASSIPGSLVDYTF
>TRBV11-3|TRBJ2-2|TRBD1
CASSLDEGQGLSGELFF
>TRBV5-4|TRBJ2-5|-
CASSSQGVETQYF
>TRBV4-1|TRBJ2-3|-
CASSQDRDGNTQYF
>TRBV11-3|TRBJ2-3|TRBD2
CASSPGGSIGTDTQYF
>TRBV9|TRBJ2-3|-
CASSRQPTDTQYF
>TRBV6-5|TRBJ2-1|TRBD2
CASSRTSGTYNEQFF
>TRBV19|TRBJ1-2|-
CASSILTGYEDGYTF
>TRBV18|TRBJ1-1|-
CASSPSSVTTEAFF
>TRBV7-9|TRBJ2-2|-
CASSDLTVPNTGELFF
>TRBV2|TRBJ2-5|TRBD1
CASSRGLVETQYF
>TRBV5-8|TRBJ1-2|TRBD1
CASSPWTGHHGYTF
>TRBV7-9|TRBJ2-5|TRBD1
CASSPGTGKETQYF
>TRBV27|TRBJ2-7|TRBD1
CASRSLDRSSYEQYF
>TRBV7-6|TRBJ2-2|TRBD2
CASRGGTSGFGELFF
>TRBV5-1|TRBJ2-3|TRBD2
CASSSNPGLAEADTQYF
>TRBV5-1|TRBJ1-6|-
CASSLEDYSPLHF
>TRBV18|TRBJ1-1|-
CASSPLESGAFF
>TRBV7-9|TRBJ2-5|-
CASSFGGIETQYF
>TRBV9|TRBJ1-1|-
CASSVAAGFAWGGNTEAFF
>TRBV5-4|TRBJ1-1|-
CASSPGLMDTEAFF
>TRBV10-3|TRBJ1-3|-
CAISEWKSSGNTIYF
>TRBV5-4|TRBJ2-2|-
CASSALAGELFF
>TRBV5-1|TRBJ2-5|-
CASSLGQALRETQYF
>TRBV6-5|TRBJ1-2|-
CASERGSSNGYTF
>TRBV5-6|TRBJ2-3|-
CASSLGTRTDTQYF
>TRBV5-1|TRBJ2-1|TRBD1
CASSGGQVRNEQFF